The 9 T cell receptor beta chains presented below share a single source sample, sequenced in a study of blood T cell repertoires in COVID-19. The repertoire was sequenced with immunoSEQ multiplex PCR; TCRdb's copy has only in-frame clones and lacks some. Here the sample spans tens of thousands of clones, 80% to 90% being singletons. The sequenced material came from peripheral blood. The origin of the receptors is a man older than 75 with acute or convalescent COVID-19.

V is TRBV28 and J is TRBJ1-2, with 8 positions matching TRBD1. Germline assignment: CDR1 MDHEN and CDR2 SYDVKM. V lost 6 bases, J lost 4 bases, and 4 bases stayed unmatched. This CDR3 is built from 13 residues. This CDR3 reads CASSSGGSYGYTF. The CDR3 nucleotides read TGTGCCAGCAGCTCAGGGGGCTCCTATGGCTACACCTTC.

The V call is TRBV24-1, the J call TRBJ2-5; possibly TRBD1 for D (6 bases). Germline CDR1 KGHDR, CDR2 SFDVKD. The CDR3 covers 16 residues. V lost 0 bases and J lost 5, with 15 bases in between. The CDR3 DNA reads TGTGCCACCAGTGATTTGCGCCCAGGGGTTGAGGAGACCCAGTACTTC. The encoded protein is CATSDLRPGVEETQYF.

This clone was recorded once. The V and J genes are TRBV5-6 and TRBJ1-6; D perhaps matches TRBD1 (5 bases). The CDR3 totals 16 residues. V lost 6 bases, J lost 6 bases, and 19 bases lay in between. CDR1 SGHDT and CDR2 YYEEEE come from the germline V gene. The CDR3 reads CASTLGQGMGNSPLHF. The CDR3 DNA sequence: TGTGCCAGCACCCTTGGTCAGGGTATGGGTAATTCACCCCTCCACTTT.

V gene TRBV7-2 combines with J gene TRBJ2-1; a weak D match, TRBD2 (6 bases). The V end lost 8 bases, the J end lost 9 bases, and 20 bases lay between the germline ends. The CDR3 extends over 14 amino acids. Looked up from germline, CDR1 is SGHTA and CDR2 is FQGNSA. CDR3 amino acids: CASEWEVVRGEQFF. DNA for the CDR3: TGTGCCAGCGAATGGGAGGTAGTTCGGGGTGAGCAGTTCTTC.

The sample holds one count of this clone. This CDR3 is CASSDSNRGSTEAFF. CDR3 nucleotides: TGTGCCAGCAGTGACTCGAACAGGGGAAGCACTGAAGCTTTCTTT. The chain uses TRBV6-4 and TRBJ1-1; 7 bases map to TRBD1. After removal of 0 bases from V and 4 bases from J, the junction contained 5 bases not matched to a gene. Germline CDR1 is MRHNA and CDR2 is SNTAGT. This CDR3 is 15 amino acids long.

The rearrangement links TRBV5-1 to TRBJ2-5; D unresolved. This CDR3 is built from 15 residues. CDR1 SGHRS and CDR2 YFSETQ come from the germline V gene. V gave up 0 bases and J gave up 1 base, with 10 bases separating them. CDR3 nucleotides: TGCGCCAGCAGCTTGGTAGATAAAACCCAAGAGACCCAGTACTTC. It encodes CASSLVDKTQETQYF.

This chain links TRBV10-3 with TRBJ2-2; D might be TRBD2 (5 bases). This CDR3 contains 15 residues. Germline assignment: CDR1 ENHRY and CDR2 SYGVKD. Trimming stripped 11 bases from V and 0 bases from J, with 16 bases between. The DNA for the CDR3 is TGTGCCGTATCCACGGGGAACGCGAACACCGGGGAGCTGTTTTTT. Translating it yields CAVSTGNANTGELFF.

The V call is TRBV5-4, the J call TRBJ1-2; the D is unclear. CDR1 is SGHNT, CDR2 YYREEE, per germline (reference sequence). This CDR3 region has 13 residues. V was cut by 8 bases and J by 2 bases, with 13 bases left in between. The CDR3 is CASSTVENYGYTF. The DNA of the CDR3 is TGTGCCAGTTCCACGGTTGAGAACTATGGCTACACCTTC. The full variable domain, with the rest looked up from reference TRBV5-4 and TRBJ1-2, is ETGVTQSPTHLIKTRGQQVTLRCSSQSGHNTVSWYQQALGQGPQFIFQYYREEENGRGNFPPRFSGLQFPNYSSELNVNALELDDSALYLCASSTVENYGYTFGSGTRLTVV.

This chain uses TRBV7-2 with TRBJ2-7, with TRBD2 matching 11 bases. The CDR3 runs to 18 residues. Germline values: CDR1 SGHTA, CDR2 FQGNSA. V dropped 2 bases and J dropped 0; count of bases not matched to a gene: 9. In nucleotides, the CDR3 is TGTGCCAGCAGCTTATTCTTGGGACTAGCGGCTAGCTCCTACGAGCAGTACTTC. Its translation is CASSLFLGLAASSYEQYF.